This T cell receptor beta chain was documented in a study of PD-L1 blockade in urothelial cancer. The V gene's germline CDR1 is LNHDA and CDR2 SQIVND (reference sequence). The trim removed 9 bases at V and 5 bases at J, leaving 14 bases unmatched. CDR3 length: 16 amino acids. Study findings and constraints: Better survival was forecast by a pretreatment blood TCR clonality below the median.

Locally advanced or metastatic urothelial carcinoma was present in patients. Notes on this clone: The antigen is not known.

Assay: immunoSEQ multiplex PCR; the TCRdb copy retains only in-frame clones and omits some. The sample holds 45,000 to 50,000 clones; around 88% are singletons and the top ten take 3% to 5%. The V call is TRBV19, the J call TRBJ2-2; 8 nucleotides align to TRBD2. The TCR sequence derives from a man older than 75 with urothelial cancer. Source: PBMCs, taken around atezolizumab (anti-PD-L1) treatment. The CDR3 loop reads CASVGREDTRTGELFF. The CDR3 DNA reads as TGTGCCAGCGTCGGGCGGGAGGATACCCGAACCGGGGAGCTGTTTTTT.